Below are 5 T cell receptor beta chains sequenced from a single sample in a study of T cell responses to AZD1222 COVID-19 vaccine. The data were produced by immunoSEQ multiplex PCR, yet TCRdb's version contains in-frame clones alone and is incomplete. This table holds about 130,000 clones, around 89% found once. Source: peripheral blood, taken on day 0 of AZD1222 vaccination. All receptors come from an adult in good health.

The chain uses TRBV5-1 and TRBJ2-3, with D uncertain. The CDR3 extends over 16 amino acids. CDR1 is SGHRS, CDR2 YFSETQ, per germline. V shed 3 bases and J shed 4 bases, with 18 bases lying between them. The CDR3 loop is CASSSLGPVLADTQYF. The CDR3 DNA reads as TGCGCCAGCAGCTCCCTCGGCCCAGTTTTGGCAGATACGCAGTATTTT.

The chain uses TRBV19 and TRBJ2-1, with 7 nucleotides matching TRBD1. The CDR3 has 17 residues. Losses at the gene ends were 1 base for V and 3 bases for J; bases not matched to a gene: 9. From germline, CDR1 is LNHDA and CDR2 SQIVND (reference sequence). The CDR3 protein is CASSIGGQRGLYNEQFF. The DNA of the CDR3 is TGTGCCAGTAGTATAGGGGGACAGAGGGGGCTCTACAATGAGCAGTTCTTC.

CDR3: CASASSGDTGELFF. CDR3 in DNA: TGCGCCAGCGCTTCTTCGGGGGACACCGGGGAGCTGTTTTTT. The V call is TRBV5-1, the J call TRBJ2-2; the D gene is possibly TRBD2 (6 bases). Germline V gives CDR1 SGHRS, CDR2 YFSETQ. CDR3 length: 14 residues. The germline V and J ends were trimmed by 7 bases and 3 bases, with 13 bases remaining between them.

The chain uses TRBV3-1 (or the pseudogene TRBV3-2) and TRBJ1-2; no reliable D call. With 5 bases removed from V and 1 base from J, the gap between germline ends came to 14 bases. Germline-derived CDR1 and CDR2 are LGHDT and YNNKEL (reference sequence). The CDR3 covers 15 residues. CDR3 in amino acids: CASSSPGRNNYGYTF. CDR3 sequence (DNA): TGTGCCAGCAGCTCTCCCGGTCGCAATAACTATGGCTACACCTTC.

The chain recombines TRBV5-1 with TRBJ2-7; 7 nucleotides match TRBD2. CDR3 length equals 15 residues. Germline CDR1 and CDR2: SGHRS and YFSETQ. V shed 1 base and J 6 bases; nucleotides not matched to a gene: 10. The CDR3 nucleotides are TGCGCCAGCAGCTTGAGGCTCACTAGCGACGGCGAGCAGTACTTC. Its translation: CASSLRLTSDGEQYF.